A selection of T cell receptor beta chains follows, all from one sample in a study of cytomegalovirus exposure and HLA in healthy donors. Sequencing used immunoSEQ multiplex PCR; TCRdb keeps in-frame clones, though not all of them. The sample includes around 120,000 clones, approximately 81% of them seen just once. The sample comprised PBMCs. These receptors all come from a woman aged 25 to 39 in good health and CMV-seronegative. The CDR3 runs from the conserved cysteine through the conserved F or W. The D gene is left open where the match is weak. Clone size, where shown, is once, few, many, or a class for clones that have expanded.

V: TRBV4-3; J: TRBJ2-1; D: NA; size: NA; DNA: TGCGCCAGCAGCCAAGATCTAGGAACGCGGGATACGAGGAATGAGCAGTTCTTC; CDR3: CASSQDLGTRDTRNEQFF
V: TRBV5-1; J: TRBJ2-3; D: TRBD2; size: few; DNA: TGCGCCAGCCGGGGGCGGACAGGCGTAGCGGGAGGGCCCGTAGATACGCAGTATTTT; CDR3: CASRGRTGVAGGPVDTQYF
V: TRBV7-2; J: TRBJ1-2; D: NA; size: NA; DNA: TGTGCCAGCAGCTTAGATCTGGGGGGGAATGGCTACACCTTC; CDR3: CASSLDLGGNGYTF
V: TRBV10-3; J: TRBJ2-2; D: NA; size: NA; DNA: TGTGCCTCACAACCGGGGAGAGACGCCGGGGAGCTGTTTTTT; CDR3: CASQPGRDAGELFF
V: TRBV7-9; J: TRBJ2-7; D: TRBD2; size: NA; DNA: TGTGCCAGCAGCTTAGCCGGGAGGGCCAACCGCGAGCAGTACTTC; CDR3: CASSLAGRANREQYF
V: TRBV27; J: TRBJ2-7; D: TRBD2; size: few; DNA: TGTGCCAGCAGTCCTCAACTAGCGGGAGGATCCCACGAGCAGTACTTC; CDR3: CASSPQLAGGSHEQYF
V: TRBV6-4; J: TRBJ2-1; D: TRBD2; size: NA; DNA: TGTGCCAGCAGTGACTCGCGGGAGGGCCACAATGAGCAGTTCTTC; CDR3: CASSDSREGHNEQFF
V: TRBV5-1; J: TRBJ1-1; D: NA; size: few; DNA: TGCGCCAGCAGCTTGGTGGGGCCCCGCACTGAAGCTTTCTTT; CDR3: CASSLVGPRTEAFF
V: TRBV27; J: TRBJ2-1; D: TRBD2; size: NA; DNA: TGTGCCAGCAGTTTTAGACTAGCGGGGAGGGGCAATGAGCAGTTCTTC; CDR3: CASSFRLAGRGNEQFF
V: TRBV9; J: TRBJ2-2; D: NA; size: NA; DNA: TGTGCCAGCAGCCCTCGTTTGAGGGAGGAGCTGTTTTTT; CDR3: CASSPRLREELFF
V: TRBV7-9; J: TRBJ2-2; D: NA; size: NA; DNA: TGTGCCAGCAGCTTCGGACAGAACGGGGAGCTGTTTTTT; CDR3: CASSFGQNGELFF
V: TRBV5-1; J: TRBJ1-1; D: TRBD1; size: NA; DNA: TGCGCCAGCAGCTTGGAGGGGGCGGGAGCTTTCTTT; CDR3: CASSLEGAGAFF
V: TRBV12-1; J: TRBJ2-1; D: NA; size: NA; DNA: TGTGCCAGCAGCTTTGCCGAGACTAGCGGGAAATACAATGAGCAGTTCTTC; CDR3: CASSFAETSGKYNEQFF
V: TRBV11-2; J: TRBJ2-7; D: NA; size: NA; DNA: TGTGCCAGCAGCCACTACGAGCAGTACTTC; CDR3: CASSHYEQYF
V: TRBV5-1; J: TRBJ2-3; D: TRBD1; size: NA; DNA: TGCGCCAGCAGCTTATATCCGGGACAGGGGGCAGATACGCAGTATTTT; CDR3: CASSLYPGQGADTQYF
V: TRBV4-3; J: TRBJ2-1; D: NA; size: NA; DNA: TGCGCCAGCAGCCAAGATGAGAGATACAATGAGCAGTTCTTC; CDR3: CASSQDERYNEQFF
V: TRBV7-2; J: TRBJ1-5; D: TRBD1; size: NA; DNA: TGTGCCAGCAGCTTAGCCCAGGGGGGCAGCAATCAGCCCCAGCATTTT; CDR3: CASSLAQGGSNQPQHF
V: TRBV4-2; J: TRBJ2-5; D: NA; size: few; DNA: TGTGCCAGCAGCCAAGTGACGGGGACCCAGTACTTC; CDR3: CASSQVTGTQYF
V: TRBV18; J: TRBJ2-5; D: NA; size: few; DNA: TGTGCCAGCTCACCAGCGGCTCGGCAGACCCAGTACTTC; CDR3: CASSPAARQTQYF
V: TRBV9; J: TRBJ1-3; D: NA; size: once; DNA: TGTGCCAGCAGCAGCAGCGAGGGCAAGGCCATATATTTT; CDR3: CASSSSEGKAIYF
V: TRBV6-1; J: TRBJ2-1; D: NA; size: NA; DNA: TGTGCCAGCAGTGACGGTAGCGCCAATGAGCAGTTCTTC; CDR3: CASSDGSANEQFF
V: TRBV13; J: TRBJ1-5; D: TRBD1; size: NA; DNA: TGTGCCAGCAGCTTATCCTACCAGGGGGTGAGTGGGGATCAGCCCCAGCATTTT; CDR3: CASSLSYQGVSGDQPQHF
V: TRBV9; J: TRBJ2-7; D: TRBD2; size: NA; DNA: TGTGCCAGCAGCCCAGAGGAGCGGGAGGGCTACGAGCAGTACTTC; CDR3: CASSPEEREGYEQYF
V: TRBV7-9; J: TRBJ2-2; D: NA; size: few; DNA: TGTGCCAGCAGCTCCCTCGGCGGGACGGCCGGGACCGGGGAGCTGTTTTTT; CDR3: CASSSLGGTAGTGELFF
V: TRBV6-1; J: TRBJ1-5; D: NA; size: NA; DNA: TGTGCCAGCAGTGAAGCCCGGGCCCAGGGCGGTCAGCCCCAGCATTTT; CDR3: CASSEARAQGGQPQHF
V: TRBV5-1; J: TRBJ1-5; D: NA; size: once; DNA: TGCGCCAGCAGCTTGGGTTATAGCAATCAGCCCCAGCATTTT; CDR3: CASSLGYSNQPQHF
V: TRBV19; J: TRBJ2-7; D: TRBD2; size: few; DNA: TGTGCCAGTAGCCTACTAGCGGGAGGCCCCTACGAGCAGTACTTC; CDR3: CASSLLAGGPYEQYF
V: TRBV14; J: TRBJ2-7; D: NA; size: NA; DNA: TGTGCCAGCAGCCAATACATAAGTTCCTTCGGGAGCTCCTACGAGCAGTACTTC; CDR3: CASSQYISSFGSSYEQYF
V: TRBV9; J: TRBJ2-5; D: TRBD1; size: NA; DNA: TGTGCCAGCAGCGCCCCGACACAGGGGACCCAAGAGACCCAGTACTTC; CDR3: CASSAPTQGTQETQYF
V: TRBV6-5; J: TRBJ2-7; D: NA; size: NA; DNA: TGTGCCAGCAGTTACGGCGGGTTTGACCGCTACGAGCAGTACTTC; CDR3: CASSYGGFDRYEQYF
V: TRBV28; J: TRBJ1-1; D: NA; size: NA; DNA: TGTGCCAGCAGTCCCGTCGGGGTGAACACTGAAGCTTTCTTT; CDR3: CASSPVGVNTEAFF